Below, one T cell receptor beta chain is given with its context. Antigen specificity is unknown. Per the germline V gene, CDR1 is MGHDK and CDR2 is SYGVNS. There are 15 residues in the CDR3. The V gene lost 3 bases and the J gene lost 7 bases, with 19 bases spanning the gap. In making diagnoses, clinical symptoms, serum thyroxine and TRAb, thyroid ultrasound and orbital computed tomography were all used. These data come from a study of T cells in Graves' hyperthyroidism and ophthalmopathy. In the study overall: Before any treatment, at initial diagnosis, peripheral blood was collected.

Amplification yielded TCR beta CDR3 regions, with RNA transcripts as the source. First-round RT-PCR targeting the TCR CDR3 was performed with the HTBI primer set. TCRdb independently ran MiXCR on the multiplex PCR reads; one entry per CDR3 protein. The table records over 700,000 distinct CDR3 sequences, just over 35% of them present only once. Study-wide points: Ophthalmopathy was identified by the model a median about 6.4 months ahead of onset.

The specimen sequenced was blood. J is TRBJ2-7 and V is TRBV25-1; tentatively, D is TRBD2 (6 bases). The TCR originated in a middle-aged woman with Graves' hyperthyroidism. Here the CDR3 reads CASSDAGTPIFEQYF. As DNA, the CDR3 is TGTGCCAGCAGTGATGCCGGGACTCCCATTTTTGAGCAGTACTTC.